This record covers a single TCR beta chain. The table came from immunoSEQ multiplex PCR; TCRdb's copy has only in-frame clones and leaves some out. The table shows about 180,000 clones, with approximately 84% occurring only once. This entry is derived from a study of blood T cell repertoires in COVID-19. Study as a whole: T cells, B-cell-depleted T cells, or PBMCs supplied cDNA or gDNA.

This TCR came from a human donor with acute COVID-19. The donor label of this sample is uncertain. The specimen was PBMCs or T cells enriched from blood (not recorded which).

CDR3 DNA sequence: TGTGCCAGTAGTATACGGGGTGTAACAGGGGCGACAGGATCTGGAAACACCATATATTTT. Its translation: CASSIRGVTGATGSGNTIYF. The rearrangement joins TRBV19 to TRBJ1-3; 7 nucleotides match TRBD1. V shed 2 bases and J 1 base; nucleotides not matched to a gene: 17. This CDR3 comprises 20 residues. Germline V gene data show CDR1 as LNHDA and CDR2 as SQIVND (reference sequence).